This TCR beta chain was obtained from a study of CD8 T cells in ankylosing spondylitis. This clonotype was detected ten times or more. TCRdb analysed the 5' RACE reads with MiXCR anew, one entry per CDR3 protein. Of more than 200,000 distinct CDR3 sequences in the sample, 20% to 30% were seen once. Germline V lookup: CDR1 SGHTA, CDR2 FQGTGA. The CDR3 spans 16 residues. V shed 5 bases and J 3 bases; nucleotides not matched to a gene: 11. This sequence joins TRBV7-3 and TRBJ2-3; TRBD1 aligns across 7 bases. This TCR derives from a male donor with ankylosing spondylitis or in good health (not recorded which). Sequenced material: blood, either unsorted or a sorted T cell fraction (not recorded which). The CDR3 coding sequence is TGTGCCAGCAGCGCCCGACAGGGAAGGGGTACAGATACGCAGTATTTT. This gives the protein CASSARQGRGTDTQYF.